The source of this TCR beta chain is a study of read filtering for tumor transcriptome and immune sequencing. This clonotype has ten or more counts. Its specificity is unknown. Germline V gene data show CDR1 as SGHAT and CDR2 as FQNNGV. The CDR3 spans 13 residues. Trimming took 1 base from V and 6 from J, leaving 6 bases between them. Points from the study as a whole: This fraction held mixed bone marrow immune cells after CD138-negative sorting.

This library used approximately 370 ng RNA and molecular barcoded adaptors spanning alpha/delta and beta/gamma chains. MiXCR, run by TCRdb on the reads, gives a single entry per CDR3 protein. Of around 65,000 distinct CDR3 sequences listed, approximately 19% are singletons. The receptor comes from a donor older than 35 with multiple myeloma. The sequenced material came from a population of CD138-negative cells sorted from bone marrow. This chain connects TRBV11-2 to TRBJ2-2, with unresolved D. The CDR3 sequence is CASSLGVAGELFF. The CDR3 DNA is TGTGCCAGCAGCTTAGGAGTCGCCGGGGAGCTGTTTTTT.